The sequence of this TCR beta chain was determined in a study of breast tumors, draining lymph nodes, adjacent tissues. Broader study findings: Tumors had less TCR diversity than lymph nodes, more than nontumor tissue. Data fit most tumor T cells coming from lymph node, expanding in tumor. Tumor T cell lymph node origin was a supported hypothesis, not proven.

This clonotype was observed at least ten times. As yet, its antigen is unknown. Each CDR3 protein gets one entry after TCRdb re-called the multiplex PCR reads with MiXCR. The sample lists roughly 260,000 distinct CDR3 sequences; 30% were seen once. The CDR3 covers 14 residues. The V gene's germline CDR1 is LNHDA and CDR2 SQIVND (reference sequence). The V end was cut by 1 base, the J end by 0 bases, with 5 bases between. Samples came from axillary lymph nodes draining the breast cancer. The genes are TRBV19 and TRBJ2-3; unclear D gene. The sequencing input was axillary lymph node tissue. This receptor was identified in a female donor with breast cancer. Some clones in this sample may be carry-over from other donors' samples. Written as DNA, the CDR3 is TGTGCCAGTAGTATAGGCGCGAGCACAGATACGCAGTATTTT. It specifies CASSIGASTDTQYF.